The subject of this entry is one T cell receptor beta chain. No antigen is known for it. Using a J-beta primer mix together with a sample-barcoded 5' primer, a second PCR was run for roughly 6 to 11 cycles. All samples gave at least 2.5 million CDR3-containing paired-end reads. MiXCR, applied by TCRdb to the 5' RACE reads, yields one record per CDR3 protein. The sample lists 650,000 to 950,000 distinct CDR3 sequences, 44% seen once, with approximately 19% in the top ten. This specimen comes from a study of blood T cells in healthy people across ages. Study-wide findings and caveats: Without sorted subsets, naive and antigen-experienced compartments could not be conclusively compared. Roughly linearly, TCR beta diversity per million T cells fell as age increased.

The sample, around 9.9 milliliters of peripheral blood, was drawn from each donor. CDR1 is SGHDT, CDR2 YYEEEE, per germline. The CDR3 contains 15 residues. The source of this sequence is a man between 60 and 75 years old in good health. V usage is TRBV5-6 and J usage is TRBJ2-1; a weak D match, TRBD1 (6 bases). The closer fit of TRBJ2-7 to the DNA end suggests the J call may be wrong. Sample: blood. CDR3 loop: CASSLTGRSYNEQYF. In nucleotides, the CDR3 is TGTGCCAGCAGCTTGACAGGGAGAAGCTACAATGAGCAGTACTTC.